This paragraph reports one TCR beta chain. This clone was observed once. It has no known antigen specificity. No much larger clonotype is one base removed from it; base qualities were not supplied. The germline V gene provides CDR1 MDHEN and CDR2 SYDVKM. The CDR3 numbers 13 residues from cysteine through phenylalanine. Kept here is only the CDR3 DNA, which spans 39 bases and is read in frame from base 1. The trim is 5 bases for V and 0 bases for J, with a gap of 7 bases between the germline ends. The entry originates in a study of blood T cell repertoires in COVID-19 (dated by TCRdb to about 2020). Study-level background: The collaborator samples originated in the United States, Italy and Spain and spanned the acute and convalescent phases of COVID-19. The repertoires were released in a freely available public database intended as a resource for research on the immune response to SARS-CoV-2. Sample metadata almost always included a de-identified subject ID, COVID-19 status, age in years and sex. The dataset comprised deeply sampled blood TCRbeta repertoires from subjects exposed to, actively infected with, or recovered from COVID-19. Where available, HLA class I and class II types were obtained from metadata supplied by the sample provider rather than from assay-based typing. Samples were obtained from the ongoing ImmuneRACE study (first 160 participants) and from some 1,300 subjects provided by 6 global collaborators. The material from the prospective study consisted of cDNA or gDNA derived from T cells, B-cell-depleted T cells, or PBMCs. Study-level results and caveats: Clinical and demographic metadata were provided uncurated, with the amount varying by source and participant.

TCRbeta CDR3 regions were amplified from genomic DNA using the immunoSEQ Assay, a bias-controlled multiplex PCR. For the original study's pipeline: Within the assay, amplification of reference gene primers was used to estimate how many nucleated cells each sample contained. Sequence reads were collapsed and filtered to measure the absolute abundance of every unique TCRbeta CDR3 rearrangement. Productive Simpson clonality was computed per sample as the square root of Simpson's diversity index over productive rearrangements. TCRdb limited this immuneACCESS table to in-frame rearrangements with V and J called. A share of clones is missing; checked studies link under half to unresolved V genes, and the rest is unexplained. D and trimming come from the DNA, and the V and J calls and clone size come from that table. Within this sample are a few hundred thousand clones, with just over 85% of them counted one time only. Of the sample, 3% to 4% is held by the ten largest clones.

In the prospective study, participants were about 18 to 90 years old, resided in 25 or so geographic areas of the United States, and were enrolled through a virtual design. In the prospective study, cohorts were assigned on the basis of participant-reported clinical history obtained from a screening survey and a study questionnaire. In the prospective study, mobile phlebotomists collected whole blood, serum and a nasopharyngeal or oropharyngeal swab from each participant. Participants in the prospective study had the option to provide additional blood draws and questionnaires over a roughly 2-month period. Prospective study blood samples were shipped either frozen or at room temperature before DNA extraction.

The TCR comes from a woman between 35 and 50 years old with acute COVID-19. Sample: PBMCs or T cells enriched from blood (not recorded which). The chain employs TRBV28 and TRBJ1-1; the D gene cannot be resolved reliably. The CDR3: CASSPIMNTEAFF. The DNA sequence follows: TGTGCCAGCAGTCCTATCATGAACACTGAAGCTTTCTTT.